The T cell receptor beta chain under discussion was sequenced for a study of cytomegalovirus exposure and HLA in healthy donors (dated by TCRdb to between 2016 and 2019). At the level of the whole study: In an earlier analysis of 587 of the donors, about 260 Gb of sequence data and 100 million or so unique TCR beta sequences from some 170 million T cells were reported. Roughly 310 gigabases of sequencing data and 78 million or so unique TCR sequences were included in an early release covering 550 to 650 HLA-typed donors. Among the 398 genotyped donors, more than 70% belonged to the genetic ancestry cluster associated with self-reported Caucasian donors. The aim of the study was to test whether cataloging public T cell receptors could identify signatures of past pathogen exposure. The study profiled the T cell repertoires of fewer than 850 subjects by immunosequencing and related them to cytomegalovirus serostatus. Along with the roughly 700-subject first cohort, a separate validation cohort of around 110 different subjects was used. To predict cytomegalovirus infection status, the study brought together high-throughput TCR immunosequencing, statistical association of individual TCRs with disease status, and machine learning. A later analysis re-examined previously published TCR beta repertoires from just over 650 donors and added high-resolution HLA genotyping to investigate patterns of TCR occurrence. In the later analysis, no new phenotypic data were used to find candidate immune exposures; instead, reliance was placed on TCR beta sequences and their occurrence across donors. In an earlier analysis of roughly 540 of the donors, high-throughput TCR beta sequencing was used to judge whether each TCR beta V gene segment behaved as functional or pseudogenic. Donor age, sex, ethnicity and CMV serostatus were collected together with the repertoire data. A later genetic analysis took genome-wide SNP genotypes for about 65% of the roughly 670 donors and used that subset as a discovery cohort. Every discovery cohort repertoire had been produced on one sequencing platform. HLA typing included class I and class II loci at four-digit resolution. Typing coverage differed by locus: A, B, C, DRB1 and DQB1 were typed in about 629-630 donors, DQA1 in 500 to 550, DPA1 in around 580, and DPB1 in 450 to 490. Several DR-DQ haplotypes were handled as single units for association and clustering because linkage in the cohort was strong. Across approximately 420 genotyped donors of the cohort, an average of about 200,000 unique TCR beta nucleotide sequences per donor were sequenced, and around 20% of those sequences were non-productive.

The cohort comprised some 730 healthy bone marrow donors. At the time of sampling, every cohort member was nominally healthy, though immune exposures that went unrecorded were likely present. The donor tested CMV seropositive and was one of the 289 seropositive cohort members. Every donor gave a peripheral blood sample, and the peripheral blood mononuclear cells from that sample were used for TCR beta sequencing. Genomic DNA was extracted from the blood cell samples with the Qiagen DNeasy Blood Extraction Kit. A note on this clone: Which antigen it targets is not known. Per-base qualities were not stored, and no clone one base away is much larger.

The CDR3 runs 17 amino acids, cysteine and phenylalanine included. The retained sequence is limited to the CDR3, 51 bases, with the frame set at the first base. At the junction V is shortened by 4 bases and J by 0 bases; bases outside the gene matches: 12. The germline V gene encodes CDR1 SGHTS and CDR2 YDEGEE. Overall study outcomes, separate from this receptor: Some 16 rarely observed V segments, including chromosome 9 orphons, were excluded from the earlier analysis of approximately 600 of the donors because counts were too low. In vitro tests confirmed that three of the cytomegalovirus-associated TCR beta chains recognize cytomegalovirus antigens. Immune exposure information for the cohort was limited to CMV serostatus. The authors suggested that the approach could potentially be extended to other disease states and immunological phenotypes. In a later analysis, TCR association rates were found to vary across HLA loci, with the most associated TCRs seen for DRB1 alleles and the fewest for HLA-C alleles. Sequencing depth was assumed to be roughly uniform across donors in the presence/absence analyses, though that assumption may not hold. A group of highly shared sequence variants was considered likely to be a technical artifact of the sequencing pipeline. A total of 150 to 200 TCR beta chains were listed by the study as associated with cytomegalovirus. When HLA alleles, especially DR and DQ, strongly co-occurred, attributing TCR associations to individual alleles was difficult. Cytomegalovirus status was reported to be diagnosed by the classifier with high specificity and sensitivity in both the original and validation cohorts. Specific HLA alleles were associated with 15,000 to 20,000 TCR beta sequences at a false discovery rate of 0.05 in a later analysis. This cohort had only TCR beta chains sequenced, and the lack of alpha or paired-chain data limited which features could be detected. V-gene and J-gene trimming of TCR beta chains was associated with a missense DCLRE1C variant in a later genetic analysis, and the association was replicated in an independent cohort. In an earlier analysis of around 600 of the donors, most TCR beta V segments appeared in productive rearrangements about 90% or about 30% of the time, broadly matching IMGT annotations. Because the 87-base-pair reads could not distinguish some IMGT-functional V segments, including TRBV6-2 and TRBV6-3, those segments were excluded. A further reported finding was that TCR beta sequences accurately predicted the HLA-A and HLA-B alleles for most subjects in the first cohort. Across donors, most TCR sequences were observed very rarely, whereas some public TCRs were present in many individuals. Most CMV-associated TCR beta chains appeared to be HLA-restricted in a later analysis, and the HLA associations seemed to be driven largely by CMV exposure. Because HLA typing was unavailable for some donors at each locus, only the typed subset was used in association tests. In a later genetic analysis, fewer N-insertions in productive TCRs were reported among donors in an Asian-associated ancestry cluster than the approximately 630-donor mean. Correlated functional status among segregating V segments might be attributable to linkage disequilibrium, but an unknown experimental factor could not be ruled out. In a later analysis, several top co-occurrence clusters were reported to appear linked to parvovirus B19, influenza, CMV and Epstein-Barr virus. In a later analysis, HLA-associated TCR beta chains showed more clonal expansion and lower generation probabilities than non-associated chains that were equally common.

To prepare the library, the immunoSEQ multiplex PCR assay was applied. A mixture of 60 forward primers for TCR Vbeta segments and 13 reverse primers for TCR Jbeta segments was used in the multiplex PCR. Amplification of the CDR3 region of rearranged TCR beta genes was performed with a multiplex PCR assay on genomic DNA. The amplified TCR beta libraries were sequenced on the Illumina HiSeq System as 87-base-pair reads. Regarding the original processing steps: In a later analysis, tens of millions of unique TCR beta chains were counted across the roughly 610 repertoires, and about 9.9 million of these chains were shared by at least two donors. A nearest-neighbor algorithm error-corrected the raw reads and collapsed the reads into unique sequences, merging closely related sequences to remove PCR and sequencing errors. To assign V, D and J gene segments, CDR3 sequences were aligned to IMGT reference sequences. For a sequence to be retained, at least a six-nucleotide match to both a V gene segment and a J gene segment was required. A rearrangement was called productive if the CDR3 had no stop codons and remained in frame with V and J, and every other rearrangement was called non-productive. Following IMGT convention, CDR3 was defined as the stretch from the second conserved V-encoded cysteine up to the conserved J-encoded phenylalanine. The earlier analysis of about 530 of the donors excluded any sequence lacking an unambiguous match to a single V gene segment. An earlier analysis of approximately 590 of the donors classified V segments as functional when productive rearrangements were above 56.7% and as segregating when the standard deviation between donors was above 5%. To diagnose cytomegalovirus status from the catalog of TCR beta chain sequences, a statistical classification framework was built. In a later analysis, TCR nucleotide sequences were compared against IMGT/GENE-DB human TR gene sequences so that V and J genes could be assigned. Using the TCRdist pipeline, a later analysis assigned CDR3 sequences along with most-parsimonious VDJ recombination scenarios. In a later analysis, each TCR beta chain was defined by its CDR3 amino acid sequence together with its V-gene family, and reads lacking a unique V-gene family were excluded. To address suspected cross-contamination and a sequencing artifact, a later analysis removed some 620 highly shared, low-generation-probability nucleotide sequences. In a later analysis, a clonal expansion index was calculated for each public chain from normalized within-repertoire ranks of inferred template counts. In a later analysis, generation probabilities were computed with a VDJ recombination model fitted to out-of-frame rearrangements, and the resulting probabilities were checked against IGoR. Hypergeometric tests were used in a later analysis to score TCR-TCR, TCR-HLA and TCR-CMV co-occurrence, with a repertoire-size bias correction applied to the TCR pairs. In a later analysis, false discovery rates were estimated by permuting HLA or CMV assignments 20 times. In a later analysis, co-occurring TCRs were grouped using DBSCAN, and TCRdist sequence similarity was added for clustering within HLA-allele-positive subsets. Co-occurrence clustering excluded repertoires with fewer than 30,000 or more than 120,000 public chains, plus five with anomalous nucleotide sharing. As stored in TCRdb, this immuneACCESS dataset retains in-frame rearrangements with V and J assigned. A fraction of the clones does not appear; measured against another copy, unresolved V genes explain less than half of the discrepancy, and the remainder lacks a known reason. V and J calls and clone size follow that table, whereas D and trimming were derived from the DNA. Recorded for this sample are 98,000 or so clones; approximately 80% of them occurred a single time. The ten most abundant clones make up about 5.7% of the sample.

The sequence links TRBV5-8 to TRBJ2-7; the junction holds 8 bases that match TRBD2. This sequence was found in a woman aged 18-30 years in good health and CMV-seropositive. Sequencing input: PBMCs. Here the CDR3 is given as CASSPGTSGRSSYEQYF. The DNA reads TGTGCCAGCAGCCCCGGAACTAGCGGAAGGAGCTCCTACGAGCAGTACTTC.